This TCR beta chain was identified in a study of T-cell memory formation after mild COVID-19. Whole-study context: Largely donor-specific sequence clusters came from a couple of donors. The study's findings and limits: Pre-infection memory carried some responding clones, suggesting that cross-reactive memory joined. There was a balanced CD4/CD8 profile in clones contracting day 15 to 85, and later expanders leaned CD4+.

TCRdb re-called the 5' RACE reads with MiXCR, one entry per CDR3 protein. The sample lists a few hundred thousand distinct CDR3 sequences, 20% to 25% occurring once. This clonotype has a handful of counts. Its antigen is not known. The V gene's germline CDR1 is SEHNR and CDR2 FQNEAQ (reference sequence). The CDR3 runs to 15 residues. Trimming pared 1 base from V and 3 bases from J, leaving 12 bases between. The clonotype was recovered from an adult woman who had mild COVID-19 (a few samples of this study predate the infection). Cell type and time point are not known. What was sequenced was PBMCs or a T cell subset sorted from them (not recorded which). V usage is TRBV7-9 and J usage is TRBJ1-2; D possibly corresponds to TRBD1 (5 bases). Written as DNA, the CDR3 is TGTGCCAGCAGCTTAGGGGCCCAGGGTGACTATGGCTACACCTTC. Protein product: CASSLGAQGDYGYTF.